This T cell receptor beta chain was sequenced for a study of shared clonotypes between healthy human individuals. Whole-study findings and limits: Non-shared clonotypes had lower generation probabilities than those shared by all four donors. Four donors held approximately 5% of naive CD4 clonotypes in common.

All donors qualified as healthy HIV-negative adults and had experienced no recent acute infections or vaccinations. CD45RA+ naive and CD45RA-negative memory subsets were separated from CD4+ cells. The repertoire was sequenced with immunoSEQ multiplex PCR; TCRdb's copy has only in-frame clones and lacks some. The table records about 1 million clones, approximately 68% of them present only once. This clone showed up just a few times. What it recognizes is unknown. The sample carries other DNA sequences with the same CDR3. The CDR3 contains 13 residues. From germline, CDR1 is LNHNV and CDR2 YYDKDF (reference sequence). With V trimmed by 2 bases and J by 6 bases, 3 bases remained unmatched.

What was sequenced was memory CD4+ T cells sorted from blood. Subset reported: CD45RA-negative fraction. The sequence derives from a man aged 18 to 35 in good health. V and J are TRBV15 and TRBJ1-2; 7 bases are a match to TRBD1. The DNA of the CDR3 is TGTGCCACCAGCAGACGCCAGGGGGATGGCTACACCTTC. Its protein product is CATSRRQGDGYTF.